One sample yielded the 8 T cell receptor beta chains listed below, sequenced in a study of blood T cells in healthy people across ages. A second PCR of 7 to 11 cycles used a sample-barcoded 5' primer and a J-beta primer mix. In TCRdb, the 5' RACE reads were re-called with MiXCR into one record per CDR3 protein. This table holds 650,000 to 800,000 distinct CDR3 sequences, 52% found once. The sequenced sample consisted of blood. The receptor set was obtained from an elderly woman in good health.

The sample holds many counts of this clonotype. The chain is built from TRBV29-1 and TRBJ1-4; D may be TRBD1 (5 bases). Trimming shortened V by 4 bases and J by 8 bases, and 14 bases separated the two germline ends. This CDR3 comprises 13 residues. Germline lookup yields CDR1 SQVTM and CDR2 ANQGSEA. The CDR3 sequence is CSVGDGPDEKLFF. CDR3 in DNA: TGCAGCGTTGGGGACGGGCCTGACGAAAAACTGTTTTTT.

In its sample, this clonotype was seen a few times. The chain combines TRBV20-1 with TRBJ2-3; D unclear. This CDR3 has 11 amino acids. The ends were cut back, 3 bases at V and 6 bases at J, with 7 bases in the middle. CDR1 DFQATT and CDR2 SNEGSKA come from the germline V gene (reference sequence). CDR3 loop: CSASWLDTQYF. CDR3 DNA: TGCAGTGCTAGCTGGTTGGATACGCAGTATTTT.

In this sample, this clonotype turned up a few times. A read error is possible here, since a much larger clone lies one base away. This chain connects TRBV28 to TRBJ2-5, with a tentative D call TRBD2 (5 bases). This CDR3 is built from 13 residues. From germline, CDR1 is MDHEN and CDR2 SYDVKM. V was pared by 5 bases and J by 11 bases, with 18 bases between. The CDR3 nucleotides are TGTGCCAGCAGTCTCCCGGGAAGGAATGAGCAGTACTTC. This sequence encodes CASSLPGRNEQYF.

This clonotype was recorded once. CDR3 region: CASSPGLGSNIQYF. CDR3 coding DNA: TGTGCCAGCTCCCCGGGACTGGGGTCGAACATTCAGTACTTC. The chain carries TRBV6-2 or TRBV6-3 and TRBJ2-4; maybe TRBD2 (6 bases). This CDR3 has 14 amino acids. V was shortened by 8 bases and J by 7 bases, with 18 bases between the two germline ends. CDR1 and CDR2 (germline): MNHEY, SVGEGT.

The gene calls are TRBV5-1 and TRBJ2-1; TRBD1 is a possible D gene (6 bases). Deletions cut 2 bases from V and 4 bases from J, with 10 bases between. This CDR3 is built from 14 residues. Germline V gene lookup returns CDR1 SGHRS and CDR2 YFSETQ. CDR3 sequence (DNA): TGCGCCAGCAGCTTCGACAGGAGATACAATGAGCAGTTCTTC. It translates to CASSFDRRYNEQFF.

This chain uses TRBV20-1 with TRBJ2-7, with 12 bases aligning to TRBD2. CDR1 and CDR2 (germline): DFQATT, SNEGSKA (reference sequence). The CDR3 is 19 residues long. Losses at the gene ends were 2 bases for V and 7 bases for J; bases not matched to a gene: 21. In DNA, the CDR3 is TGCAGTGCTAGATCCCCCCAAACTAGCGGGGGGTACTCGGGCAATGAGCAGTACTTC. Translation: CSARSPQTSGGYSGNEQYF.

This clonotype was recorded many times. CDR3 coding DNA: TGTGCCACCAGTGACACAGGGGGCTCCTACAATGAGCAGTTCTTC. It yields the protein CATSDTGGSYNEQFF. The V gene is TRBV24-1, the J gene TRBJ2-1; 8 nucleotides line up with TRBD1. Germline V CDR1 and CDR2: KGHDR, SFDVKD. The CDR3 loop spans 15 amino acids. Trimming at V came to 4 bases and at J to 0 bases, leaving 1 base not matched to a gene.

The rearrangement joins TRBV29-1 to TRBJ1-1; D perhaps matches TRBD1 (6 bases). CDR3 length equals 17 residues. CDR1 is SQVTM and CDR2 is ANQGSEA in the germline V gene. V was cut by 4 bases and J by 0 bases, with 21 bases left in between. The CDR3 DNA is TGCAGCGTTGCAGGGACACCTATCAGGGGCATGAACACTGAAGCTTTCTTT. Translation gives CSVAGTPIRGMNTEAFF. Supplemented by reference TRBV29-1 and TRBJ1-1, the full variable domain reads SAVISQKPSRDICQRGTSLTIQCQVDSQVTMMFWYRQQPGQSLTLIATANQGSEATYESGFVIDKFPISRPNLTFSTLTVSNMSPEDSSIYLCSVAGTPIRGMNTEAFFGQGTRLTVV.